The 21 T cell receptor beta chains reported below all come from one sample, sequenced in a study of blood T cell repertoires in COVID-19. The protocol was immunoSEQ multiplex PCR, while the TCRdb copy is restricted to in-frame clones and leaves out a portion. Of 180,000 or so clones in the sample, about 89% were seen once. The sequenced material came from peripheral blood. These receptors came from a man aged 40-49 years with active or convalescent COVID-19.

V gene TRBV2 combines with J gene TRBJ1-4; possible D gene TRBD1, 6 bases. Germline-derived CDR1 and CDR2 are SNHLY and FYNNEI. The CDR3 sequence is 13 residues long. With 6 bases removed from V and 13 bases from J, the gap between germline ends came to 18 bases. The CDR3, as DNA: TGTGCCAGCAGCCCCGGGACACCTAGTACACTGTTTTTT. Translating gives CASSPGTPSTLFF. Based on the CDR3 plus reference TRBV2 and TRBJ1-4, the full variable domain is EPEVTQTPSHQVTQMGQEVILRCVPISNHLYFYWYRQILGQKVEFLVSFYNNEISEKSEIFDDQFSVERPDGSNFTLKIRSTKLEDSAMYFCASSPGTPSTLFFGSGTQLSVL.

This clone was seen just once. CDR3 residues: CASIPGLAGGQFF. Written as DNA, the CDR3 is TGTGCCAGCATCCCGGGACTAGCGGGGGGCCAATTCTTC. The rearrangement joins TRBV12-3 or TRBV12-4 to TRBJ2-1, with 15 bases aligning to TRBD2. This CDR3 region has 13 residues. Trimming removed 7 bases from V and 16 bases from J; junction bases left unmatched: 8.

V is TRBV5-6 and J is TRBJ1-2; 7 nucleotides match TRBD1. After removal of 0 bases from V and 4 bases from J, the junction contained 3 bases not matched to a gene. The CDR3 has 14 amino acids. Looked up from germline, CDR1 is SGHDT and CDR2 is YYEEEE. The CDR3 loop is CASSLEGAIYGYTF. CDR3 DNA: TGTGCCAGCAGCTTGGAGGGGGCGATCTATGGCTACACCTTC. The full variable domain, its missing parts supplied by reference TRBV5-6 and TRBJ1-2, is DAGVTQSPTHLIKTRGQQVTLRCSPKSGHDTVSWYQQALGQGPQFIFQYYEEEERQRGNFPDRFSGHQFPNYSSELNVNALLLGDSALYLCASSLEGAIYGYTFGSGTRLTVV.

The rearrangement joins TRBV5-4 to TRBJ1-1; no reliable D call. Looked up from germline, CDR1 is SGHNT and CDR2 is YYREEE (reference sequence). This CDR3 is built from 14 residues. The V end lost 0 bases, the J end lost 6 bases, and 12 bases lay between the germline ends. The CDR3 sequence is CASSLGWGEAEAFF. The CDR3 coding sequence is TGTGCCAGCAGCTTGGGTTGGGGAGAGGCTGAAGCTTTCTTT.

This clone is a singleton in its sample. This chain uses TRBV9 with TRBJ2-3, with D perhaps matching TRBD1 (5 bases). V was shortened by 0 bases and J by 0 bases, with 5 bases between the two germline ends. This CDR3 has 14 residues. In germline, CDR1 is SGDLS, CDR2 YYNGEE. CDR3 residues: CASSVEGSTDTQYF. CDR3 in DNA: TGTGCCAGCAGCGTAGAGGGGAGCACAGATACGCAGTATTTT. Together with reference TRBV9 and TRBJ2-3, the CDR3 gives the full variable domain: DSGVTQTPKHLITATGQRVTLRCSPRSGDLSVYWYQQSLDQGLQFLIQYYNGEERAKGNILERFSAQQFPDLHSELNLSSLELGDSALYFCASSVEGSTDTQYFGPGTRLTVL.

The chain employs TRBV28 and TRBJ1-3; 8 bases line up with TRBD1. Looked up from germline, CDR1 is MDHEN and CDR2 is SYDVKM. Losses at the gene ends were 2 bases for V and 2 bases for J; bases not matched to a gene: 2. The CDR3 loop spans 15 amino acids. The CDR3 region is CASSLNRGTGNTIYF. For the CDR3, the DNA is TGTGCCAGCAGTTTAAACAGGGGGACTGGAAACACCATATATTTT.

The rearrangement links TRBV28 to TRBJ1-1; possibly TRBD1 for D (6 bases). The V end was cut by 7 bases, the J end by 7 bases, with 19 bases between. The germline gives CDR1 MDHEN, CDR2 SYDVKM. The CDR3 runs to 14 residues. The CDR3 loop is CASNTGREALEAFF. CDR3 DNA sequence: TGTGCCAGCAACACAGGGAGAGAGGCCCTTGAAGCTTTCTTT. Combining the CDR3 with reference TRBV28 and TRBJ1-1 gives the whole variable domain DVKVTQSSRYLVKRTGEKVFLECVQDMDHENMFWYRQDPGLGLRLIYFSYDVKMKEKGDIPEGYSVSREKKERFSLILESASTNQTSMYLCASNTGREALEAFFGQGTRLTVV.

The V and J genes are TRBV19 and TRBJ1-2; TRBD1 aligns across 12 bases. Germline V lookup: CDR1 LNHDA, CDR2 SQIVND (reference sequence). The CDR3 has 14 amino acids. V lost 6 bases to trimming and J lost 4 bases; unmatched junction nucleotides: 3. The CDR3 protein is CASRPGQGAYGYTF. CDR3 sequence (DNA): TGTGCCAGTAGACCGGGACAGGGGGCCTATGGCTACACCTTC.

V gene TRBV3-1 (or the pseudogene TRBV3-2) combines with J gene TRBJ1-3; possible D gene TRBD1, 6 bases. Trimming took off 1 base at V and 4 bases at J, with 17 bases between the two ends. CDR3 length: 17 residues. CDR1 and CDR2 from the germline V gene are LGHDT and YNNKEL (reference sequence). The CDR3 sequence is CASSQARSGVKGNTIYF. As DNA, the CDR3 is TGTGCCAGCAGCCAAGCCCGATCAGGGGTTAAGGGAAACACCATATATTTT.

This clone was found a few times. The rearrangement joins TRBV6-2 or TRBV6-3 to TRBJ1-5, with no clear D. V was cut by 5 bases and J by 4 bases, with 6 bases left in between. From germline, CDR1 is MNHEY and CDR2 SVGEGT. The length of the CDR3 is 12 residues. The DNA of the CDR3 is TGTGCCAGCAGTAACGGGAATCAGCCCCAGCATTTT. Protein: CASSNGNQPQHF.

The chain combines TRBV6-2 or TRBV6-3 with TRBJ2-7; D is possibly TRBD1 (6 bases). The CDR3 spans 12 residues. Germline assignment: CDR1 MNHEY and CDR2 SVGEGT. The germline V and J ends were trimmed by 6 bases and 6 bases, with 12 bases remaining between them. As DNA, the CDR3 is TGTGCCAGCAGCGGACAGTTTGTCGAGCAGTACTTC. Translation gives CASSGQFVEQYF.

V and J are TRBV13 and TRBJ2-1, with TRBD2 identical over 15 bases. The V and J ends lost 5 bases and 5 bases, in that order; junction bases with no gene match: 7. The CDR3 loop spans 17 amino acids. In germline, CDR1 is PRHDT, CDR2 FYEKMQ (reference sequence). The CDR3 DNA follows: TGTGCCAGCAGCCACGGGACTAGCGGGGGGACAAACAATGAGCAGTTCTTC. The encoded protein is CASSHGTSGGTNNEQFF.

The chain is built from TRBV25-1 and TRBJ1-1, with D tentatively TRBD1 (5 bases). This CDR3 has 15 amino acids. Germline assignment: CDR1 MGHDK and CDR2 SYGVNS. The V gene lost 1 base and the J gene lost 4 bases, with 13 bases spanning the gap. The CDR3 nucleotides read TGTGCCAGCAGTGAATGGGGGGGAAGGGTCACTGAAGCTTTCTTT. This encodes CASSEWGGRVTEAFF.

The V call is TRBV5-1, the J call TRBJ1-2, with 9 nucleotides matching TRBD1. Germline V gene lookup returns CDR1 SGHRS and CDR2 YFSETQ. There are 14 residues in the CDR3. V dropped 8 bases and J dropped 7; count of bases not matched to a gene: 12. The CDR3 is CASARTGDIGGYTF. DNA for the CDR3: TGCGCCAGTGCGCGGACAGGGGATATCGGTGGCTACACCTTC. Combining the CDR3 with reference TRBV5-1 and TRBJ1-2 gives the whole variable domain KAGVTQTPRYLIKTRGQQVTLSCSPISGHRSVSWYQQTPGQGLQFLFEYFSETQRNKGNFPGRFSGRQFSNSRSEMNVSTLELGDSALYLCASARTGDIGGYTFGSGTRLTVV.

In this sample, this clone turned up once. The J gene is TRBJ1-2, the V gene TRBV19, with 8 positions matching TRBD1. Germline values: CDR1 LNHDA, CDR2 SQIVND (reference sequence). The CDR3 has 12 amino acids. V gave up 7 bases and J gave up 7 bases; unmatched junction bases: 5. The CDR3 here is CASNAGGAGYTF. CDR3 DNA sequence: TGTGCCAGTAATGCAGGGGGCGCTGGCTACACCTTC.

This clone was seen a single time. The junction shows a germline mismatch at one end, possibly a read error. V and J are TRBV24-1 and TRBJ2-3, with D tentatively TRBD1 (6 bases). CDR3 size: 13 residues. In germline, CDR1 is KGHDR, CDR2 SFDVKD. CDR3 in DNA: TGTGCCACGAGTGTACAGGGCCGAGATACGCAGTATTTT. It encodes CATSVQGRDTQYF.

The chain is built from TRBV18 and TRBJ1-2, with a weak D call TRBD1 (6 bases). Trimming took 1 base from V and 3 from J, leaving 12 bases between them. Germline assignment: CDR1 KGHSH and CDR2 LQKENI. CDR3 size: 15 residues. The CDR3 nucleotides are TGTGCCAGCTCACCACAGGGTGGGGGCGACTATGGCTACACCTTC. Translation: CASSPQGGGDYGYTF.

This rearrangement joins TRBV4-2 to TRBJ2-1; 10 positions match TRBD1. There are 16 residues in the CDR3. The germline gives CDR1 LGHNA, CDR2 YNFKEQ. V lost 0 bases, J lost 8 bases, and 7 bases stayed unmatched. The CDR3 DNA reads TGTGCCAGCAGCCAAGACGGGACAGGGGTGCACGATGAGCAGTTCTTC. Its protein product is CASSQDGTGVHDEQFF.

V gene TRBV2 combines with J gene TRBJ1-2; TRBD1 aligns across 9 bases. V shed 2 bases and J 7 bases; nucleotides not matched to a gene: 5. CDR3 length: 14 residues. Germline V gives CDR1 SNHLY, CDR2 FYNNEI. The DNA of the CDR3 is TGTGCCAGCAGTGAATTCGAGGACAGGGGTGGCTACACCTTC. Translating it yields CASSEFEDRGGYTF.

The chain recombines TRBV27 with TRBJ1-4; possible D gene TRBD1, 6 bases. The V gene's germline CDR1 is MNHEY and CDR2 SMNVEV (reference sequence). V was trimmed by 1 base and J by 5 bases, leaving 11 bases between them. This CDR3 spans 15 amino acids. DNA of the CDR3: TGTGCCAGCAGTTTATACGGGACAAGCAATGAAAAACTGTTTTTT. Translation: CASSLYGTSNEKLFF.

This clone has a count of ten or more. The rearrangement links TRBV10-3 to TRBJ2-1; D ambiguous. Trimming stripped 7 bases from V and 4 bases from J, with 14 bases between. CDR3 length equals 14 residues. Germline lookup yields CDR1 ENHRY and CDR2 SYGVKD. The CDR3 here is CAITYSQVYNEQFF. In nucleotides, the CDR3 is TGTGCCATCACCTACTCGCAGGTTTACAATGAGCAGTTCTTC.